These T cell receptor beta chains were read from a single sample in a study of siplizumab effects on memory and regulatory T cells. Method: immunoSEQ multiplex PCR; TCRdb's copy keeps in-frame clones and lacks some. This sample has fewer than 120,000 clones, with 92% found just once. The material sequenced was CD4+ T cells sorted from blood. The receptors shown here come from a human donor in good health. Both conserved end residues are part of each CDR3. D genes are given only for firm matches. Some rows mark clone size as missing; the rest say once, few, many or name a class of expanded clone.

d_call clone_size j_call v_call cdr3_aa cdr3_nt
TRBD1 - TRBJ2-7 TRBV15 CATRTIGQGLVFHEQYF TGTGCCACCAGGACCATAGGACAGGGTTTGGTATTCCACGAGCAGTACTTC
- - TRBJ1-2 TRBV9 CATRGGYGYTF TGTGCCACAAGGGGCGGCTATGGCTACACCTTC
- - TRBJ1-6 TRBV18 CASSPLIRGSSYNSPLHF TGTGCCAGCTCACCACTAATTAGGGGGAGCTCCTATAATTCACCCCTCCACTTT
- - TRBJ1-3 TRBV2 CASSVASGNTIYF TGTGCCAGCAGTGTAGCCTCTGGAAACACCATATATTTT
- once TRBJ2-4 TRBV27 CASSLWGAENIQYF TGTGCCAGCAGTTTATGGGGAGCGGAAAACATTCAGTACTTC
TRBD2 once TRBJ2-5 TRBV5-1 CASSQRGRMETQYF TGCGCCAGCAGCCAGCGGGGGAGGATGGAGACCCAGTACTTC
TRBD1 - TRBJ1-1 TRBV19 CASTTTGARTEAFF TGTGCCAGTACCACGACAGGGGCGAGAACTGAAGCTTTCTTT
- - TRBJ1-6 TRBV9 CASSVGRDSPLHF TGTGCCAGCAGCGTAGGTAGGGACTCACCCCTCCACTTT
- - TRBJ2-7 TRBV14 CASSQDWQSYEQYF TGTGCCAGCAGCCAAGATTGGCAGTCCTACGAGCAGTACTTC
- - TRBJ1-2 TRBV5-4 CASSLILGVGYGYTF TGTGCCAGCAGCTTGATACTAGGGGTGGGGTATGGCTACACCTTC
- - TRBJ1-5 TRBV29-1 CSVGQGRNQPQHF TGCAGCGTTGGACAAGGCCGTAATCAGCCCCAGCATTTT
TRBD1 - TRBJ2-7 TRBV27 CASGYGGRGREQYF TGTGCCAGCGGTTACGGGGGCAGGGGGCGCGAGCAGTACTTC
- - TRBJ2-1 TRBV2 CASSEAPLLQVEQFF TGTGCCAGCAGTGAAGCGCCTCTCCTACAGGTTGAGCAGTTCTTC
- - TRBJ1-1 TRBV5-1 CASSPRPVEGTEAFF TGCGCCAGCAGCCCCCGCCCGGTGGAGGGCACTGAAGCTTTCTTT
- - TRBJ2-5 TRBV7-6 CASSLVSQETQYF TGTGCCAGCAGCTTAGTCAGCCAAGAGACCCAGTACTTC
- - TRBJ1-6 TRBV19 CASSWPSSPLHF TGTGCCAGTAGTTGGCCTTCTTCACCCCTCCACTTT
TRBD2 - TRBJ2-7 TRBV6-5 CASSTSAGGYEQYF TGTGCCAGCAGTACCTCAGCGGGAGGCTACGAGCAGTACTTC
- - TRBJ2-2 TRBV6-1 CARSTNTGELFF TGTGCCAGGTCCACCAACACCGGGGAGCTGTTTTTT
- - TRBJ1-2 TRBV5-5 CASSETSGRGYGYTF TGTGCCAGCAGCGAAACGTCAGGTCGGGGCTATGGCTACACCTTC
TRBD1 - TRBJ2-7 TRBV7-2 CASSLGQGQSYEQYF TGTGCCAGCAGCCTAGGACAGGGGCAATCCTACGAGCAGTACTTC
TRBD2 - TRBJ2-3 TRBV9 CASSVQREGSDTQYF TGTGCCAGCAGCGTCCAGCGGGAGGGCTCAGATACGCAGTATTTT
- - TRBJ2-7 TRBV7-9 CASSPPPAEQYF TGTGCCAGCAGCCCTCCCCCGGCCGAGCAGTACTTC
- - TRBJ1-1 TRBV6-1 CASIGHGNTEAFF TGTGCCAGCATAGGCCACGGGAACACTGAAGCTTTCTTT
- - TRBJ2-3 TRBV25-1 CAFGTSTDTQYF TGTGCGTTCGGGACCTCGACGGATACGCAGTATTTT
- - TRBJ1-5 TRBV27 CASSLVGANQPQHF TGTGCCAGCAGTTTGGTAGGGGCCAATCAGCCCCAGCATTTT
TRBD2 - TRBJ2-5 TRBV2 CASRTTSGGAQTQYF TGTGCCAGCAGGACGACTAGCGGGGGGGCTCAGACCCAGTACTTC
TRBD1 - TRBJ2-7 TRBV6-1 CASSEVGQGTPYEQYF TGTGCCAGCAGTGAAGTGGGACAGGGGACCCCCTACGAGCAGTACTTC
- - TRBJ2-5 TRBV5-6 CASSLSERSETQYF TGTGCCAGCAGCTTAAGCGAGAGGTCAGAGACCCAGTACTTC
TRBD1 - TRBJ1-2 TRBV11-2 CASSSPGTGLGGYTF TGTGCCAGCAGCTCACCCGGGACAGGACTAGGAGGCTACACCTTC
TRBD1 - TRBJ1-2 TRBV6-1 CASSDPGQGTSGYTF TGTGCCAGCAGTGATCCGGGACAGGGTACTAGCGGCTACACCTTC
TRBD1 - TRBJ2-7 TRBV6-6 CASNRGTGGGEQYF TGTGCCAGCAACCGGGGGACAGGGGGCGGCGAGCAGTACTTC
- - TRBJ1-1 TRBV11-1 CASSPTGFGLPSGTEAFF TGTGCCAGCAGCCCCACAGGGTTCGGTTTACCGAGCGGCACTGAAGCTTTCTTT
- once TRBJ2-6 TRBV29-1 CSVVSGANVLTF TGCAGCGTTGTCTCTGGGGCCAACGTCCTGACTTTC
- few TRBJ1-2 TRBV27 CASSLSAELNYGYTF TGTGCCAGCAGTTTATCGGCCGAACTAAACTATGGCTACACCTTC
- once TRBJ2-3 TRBV19 CASSMTGGRADTQYF TGTGCCAGTAGTATGACGGGGGGCCGGGCAGATACGCAGTATTTT
- - TRBJ2-7 TRBV18 CASSPPGTPEQYF TGTGCCAGCTCACCACCTGGGACCCCCGAGCAGTACTTC
TRBD1 - TRBJ1-2 TRBV5-4 CASSLEGQGAYGYTF TGTGCCAGCAGCTTGGAGGGACAGGGGGCTTACGGCTACACCTTC
- - TRBJ2-2 TRBV7-2 CASSLEATRRAGELFF TGTGCCAGCAGCTTAGAGGCTACTCGCCGGGCCGGGGAGCTGTTTTTT
- - TRBJ1-2 TRBV2 CASIQDTNYYGYTF TGTGCCAGCATCCAGGACACCAACTACTATGGCTACACCTTC
TRBD1 - TRBJ2-7 TRBV12-5 CASGLVLGQSSYEQYF TGTGCTAGTGGTTTGGTTCTGGGACAGAGCTCCTACGAGCAGTACTTC
- once TRBJ1-2 TRBV7-8 CASSPDNGNYGYTF TGTGCCAGCAGCCCCGATAACGGGAACTATGGCTACACCTTC